This T cell receptor beta chain was recorded in a study of cytomegalovirus exposure and HLA in healthy donors. Findings and limits, study-wide: Later analysis demonstrated an association between a missense DCLRE1C variant and TCR beta V- and J-gene trimming. In a later analysis, at a false discovery rate of 0.05, roughly 17,000 TCR beta sequences were associated with HLA alleles. A few chains tied to CMV proved CMV antigen-specific in vitro.

The CDR3 has 13 amino acids. V was clipped by 2 bases and J by 4 bases, with 8 bases between them. The germline V gene has CDR1 MNHEY and CDR2 SVGAGI. Amplification used 60 Vbeta primers and 13 Jbeta primers. The table came from immunoSEQ multiplex PCR; TCRdb's copy has only in-frame clones and leaves some out. The table records roughly 120,000 clones, over 70% of them present only once. Whereas donors were nominally healthy upon sampling, unrecorded immune exposures were probable. Comment on this clone: Its specificity is not known.

The chain carries TRBV6-5 and TRBJ2-5, with a possible D match to TRBD2 (5 bases). Sample: PBMCs. The source of this sequence is a woman aged 18-30 years in good health and CMV-seronegative. This CDR3 is CASSYGGSETQYF. Written as DNA, the CDR3 is TGTGCCAGCAGTTACGGAGGATCAGAGACCCAGTACTTC.